This T cell receptor (beta chain) was captured by sequencing in a study of cytomegalovirus exposure and HLA in healthy donors. Germline loops: CDR1 LNHDA, CDR2 SQIVND (reference sequence). This CDR3 contains 15 residues. The trim removed 6 bases at V and 7 bases at J, leaving 14 bases unmatched. Repertoires were generated with immunoSEQ multiplex PCR, while TCRdb's copy carries only in-frame clones and drops some. The sample yields around 150,000 clones, roughly nine tenths seen once. This chain connects TRBV19 to TRBJ1-1; the match to TRBD1 covers 7 bases. The TCR comes from a man aged 18 to 35 in good health and CMV-seronegative. Sequencing was carried out using PBMCs. CDR3: CASRGQGGGGGEAFF. CDR3 coding DNA: TGTGCCAGTAGGGGTCAAGGAGGGGGCGGTGGTGAAGCTTTCTTT.